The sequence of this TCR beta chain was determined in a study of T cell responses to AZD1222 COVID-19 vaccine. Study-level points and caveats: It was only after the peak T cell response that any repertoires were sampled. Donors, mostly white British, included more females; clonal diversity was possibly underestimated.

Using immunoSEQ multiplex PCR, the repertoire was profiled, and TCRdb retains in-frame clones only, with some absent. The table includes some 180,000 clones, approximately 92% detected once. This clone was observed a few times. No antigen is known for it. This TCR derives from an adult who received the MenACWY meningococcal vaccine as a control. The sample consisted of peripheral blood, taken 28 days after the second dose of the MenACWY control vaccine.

This CDR3 is CASSDTPGNTGELFF. The CDR3 nucleotides are TGTGCCAGCAGCGACACCCCCGGGAACACCGGGGAGCTGTTTTTT. V is TRBV6-4 and J is TRBJ2-2; D is ambiguous. The CDR3 has 15 residues. Looked up from germline, CDR1 is MRHNA and CDR2 is SNTAGT. Trimming took off 6 bases at V and 1 base at J, with 12 bases between the two ends.